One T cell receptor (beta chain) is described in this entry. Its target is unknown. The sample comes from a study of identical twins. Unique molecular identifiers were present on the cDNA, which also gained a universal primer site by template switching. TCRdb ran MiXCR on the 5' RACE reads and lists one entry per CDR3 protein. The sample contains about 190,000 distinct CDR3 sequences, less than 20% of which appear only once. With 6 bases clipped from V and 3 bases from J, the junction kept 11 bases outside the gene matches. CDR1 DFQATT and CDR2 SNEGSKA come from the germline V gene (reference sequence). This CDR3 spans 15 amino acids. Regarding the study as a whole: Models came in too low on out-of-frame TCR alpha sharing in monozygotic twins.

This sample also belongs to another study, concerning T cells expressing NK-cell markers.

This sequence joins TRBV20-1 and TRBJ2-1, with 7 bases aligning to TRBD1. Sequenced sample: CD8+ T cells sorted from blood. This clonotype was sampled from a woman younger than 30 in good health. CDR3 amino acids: CSAPITGQIYNEQFF. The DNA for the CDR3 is TGCAGTGCACCGATTACGGGACAGATCTACAATGAGCAGTTCTTC.